The table lists the clone carrying this TCR beta chain with a few counts. This entry is derived from a study of OX40 agonist ivuxolimab in advanced cancers. At the level of the study: Patients were dosed with the agonistic anti-OX40 (CD134) antibody ivuxolimab.

Sequencing used immunoSEQ multiplex PCR; TCRdb keeps in-frame clones, though not all of them. The table records about 11,000 clones, 65% to 85% of them present only once. The sample was CD4+ or CD8+ T cells sorted from blood, taken in a trial of the OX40 agonist ivuxolimab. This receptor was identified in an adult with an advanced solid tumor such as melanoma, head and neck, liver or kidney cancer.

The CDR3 sequence: CASSGRAETDTQYF. DNA for the CDR3: TGTGCCAGCAGCGGGAGGGCCGAGACAGATACGCAGTATTTT. V usage is TRBV2 and J usage is TRBJ2-3; 8 nucleotides align to TRBD2. The CDR3 runs to 14 residues. The V and J ends lost 6 bases and 3 bases, in that order; junction bases with no gene match: 5. CDR1 and CDR2 (germline): SNHLY, FYNNEI.